The 5 T cell receptor beta chains below all came from one sample that was sequenced in a study of Graves' ophthalmopathy and Graves' hyperthyroidism. Amplification of the TCR beta CDR3 regions used RNA transcripts (as template). The workflow started with a first-round RT-PCR run with HTBI primers and then moved on to a second-round multiplex PCR. TCRdb re-called the multiplex PCR reads with MiXCR, one entry per CDR3 protein. Of around 1.1 million distinct CDR3 sequences in the sample, less than 45% are singletons; the top ten hold 11%. Sequencing was performed on peripheral blood or thyroid tissue (not recorded which). The source of these receptors is an adult man with Graves' hyperthyroidism.

Many counts were recorded for this clonotype. The V gene is TRBV20-1, the J gene TRBJ1-6; D possibly corresponds to TRBD1 (6 bases). The CDR3 has 17 residues. The V gene's germline CDR1 is DFQATT and CDR2 SNEGSKA (reference sequence). Trimming shortened V by 0 bases and J by 8 bases, and 20 bases separated the two germline ends. The CDR3 region has the DNA TGCAGTGCTAGAGATAGCAGGGCAGGGGCATGGGATTCACCCCTCCACTTT. Its protein product is CSARDSRAGAWDSPLHF.

As regards this clonotype: A much larger clone lies one base from this, so it may be a read error. V is TRBV5-1 and J is TRBJ1-1; D perhaps matches TRBD1 (6 bases). The CDR3 loop spans 14 amino acids. Germline-derived CDR1 and CDR2 are SGHRS and YFSETQ. CDR3 region: CASSLVLGHTEASF. CDR3 DNA: TGCGCCAGCAGCTTGGTTCTGGGACACACTGAAGCTTCCTTT.

V is TRBV7-8 and J is TRBJ2-2, with D tentatively TRBD1 or TRBD2 (5 bases each). Germline CDR1 is SGHVS and CDR2 is FQNEAQ. With 6 bases removed from V and 5 bases from J, the gap between germline ends came to 13 bases. This CDR3 is 14 amino acids long. CDR3 residues: CASRERGRTGELFF. The CDR3 DNA sequence: TGTGCCAGCAGAGAGAGGGGAAGGACCGGGGAGCTGTTTTTT.

This clonotype appeared a few times. At one boundary the junction diverges from the germline segment, which might be a read error. The rearrangement links TRBV10-3 to TRBJ1-2; D possibly corresponds to TRBD1 (6 bases). The CDR3 covers 16 residues. CDR1 is ENHRY, CDR2 SYGVKD, per germline. The CDR3 loop is CASSYSRGRPSDGYTF. Written as DNA, the CDR3 is TGTGCCAGCAGTTACTCACGGGGGCGGCCGTCGGATGGCTACACCTTC.

This sequence joins TRBV12-3 or TRBV12-4 and TRBJ2-2, with 9 bases that match TRBD2. V was clipped by 5 bases and J by 6 bases; unmatched bases: 13. The CDR3 covers 17 residues. CDR3 protein: CASSESTAGGPAGELFF. CDR3 DNA: TGTGCCAGCAGTGAGTCGACGGCGGGAGGGCCCGCCGGGGAGCTGTTTTTT.